This T cell receptor beta chain was identified in a study of sequential checkpoint blockade in melanoma. Across the whole study: Arm A got nivolumab then ipilimumab; arm B the reverse, 1:1.

Assay: immunoSEQ multiplex PCR; the TCRdb copy retains only in-frame clones and omits some. The sample has around 10,000 clones, around 78% seen once. Stated treatment: randomized to nivolumab then ipilimumab (arm A) or the reverse (arm B). PBMC sorting kept live CD3+CD8+ cells without CD19 or CD56. V lost 4 bases, J lost 4 bases, and 19 bases lay in between. CDR1 is SEHNR, CDR2 FQNEAQ, per germline (reference sequence). CDR3 length: 16 residues. The receptor was derived from a human donor with melanoma. The sample was CD8+ T cells sorted from blood (inferred from file names), taken from a patient given nivolumab and ipilimumab in sequence. The chain joins TRBV7-9 to TRBJ1-2, with D perhaps matching TRBD1 (6 bases). The CDR3, as DNA: TGTGCCAGCAGCTCCCTGTCAGGGGAGTACGGCTATGGCTACACCTTC. It codes for CASSSLSGEYGYGYTF.